The 18 T cell receptor beta chains below all came from one sample that was sequenced in a study of blood T cells in healthy people across ages. With a J-beta primer mix and a sample-barcoded 5' primer, a second PCR ran about 7 to 11 cycles. TCRdb re-analysed the 5' RACE reads in MiXCR, keeping a single row per CDR3 protein. Among 850,000 to 1,300,000 distinct CDR3 sequences, around 43% were seen once, and the ten largest hold under 20%. The sample taken for sequencing was blood. The receptors originated from a woman aged 55-70 years in good health.

This chain joins TRBV29-1 and TRBJ2-3, with D uncertain. This CDR3 is built from 13 residues. Germline-derived CDR1 and CDR2 are SQVTM and ANQGSEA. Trimming removed 4 bases from V and 3 bases from J, with 11 bases in between. The CDR3 protein is CSVGWGRTDTQYF. For the CDR3, the DNA is TGCAGCGTTGGGTGGGGTCGGACAGATACGCAGTATTTT.

V is TRBV7-3 and J is TRBJ2-3; possible D gene TRBD2, 6 bases. The CDR3 contains 16 residues. Germline loops: CDR1 SGHTA, CDR2 FQGTGA. Trimming left V 1 base short and J 2 bases short, with 13 bases between. The CDR3 nucleotides read TGTGCCAGCAGCTTAAAGGCTAGCGCGACCACAGATACGCAGTATTTT. This codes for CASSLKASATTDTQYF.

The J gene is TRBJ1-6, the V gene TRBV6-5; 7 bases map to TRBD1. CDR3 size: 18 residues. The V gene end was trimmed by 8 bases and the J gene end by 8 bases; junction bases not matched to a gene: 21. Germline V gene sequence: CDR1 MNHEY, CDR2 SVGAGI. The CDR3: CASGIPTDRAHLDSPLHF. The CDR3 bases are TGTGCCAGCGGTATACCGACCGACAGGGCCCATCTCGATTCACCCCTCCACTTT.

This clonotype appeared a few times. The rearrangement links TRBV27 to TRBJ2-7; 12 nucleotides line up with TRBD2. The germline gives CDR1 MNHEY, CDR2 SMNVEV (reference sequence). CDR3 size: 15 residues. J was trimmed by 3 bases and V by 6 bases; bases with no gene match: 6. As DNA, the CDR3 is TGTGCCAGCAGCCGACTAGCGGGAGACTTCTACGAGCAGTACTTC. It yields the protein CASSRLAGDFYEQYF.

The CDR3 spells CASSLARRSYEQYF. DNA of the CDR3: TGTGCCAGCAGCCTAGCCCGGCGGTCCTACGAGCAGTACTTC. The chain uses TRBV27 and TRBJ2-7; D might be TRBD2 (5 bases). Germline V gene lookup returns CDR1 MNHEY and CDR2 SMNVEV (reference sequence). Trimming shortened V by 6 bases and J by 1 base, and 13 bases separated the two germline ends. The CDR3 covers 14 residues.

The chain combines TRBV29-1 with TRBJ2-1; no definite D call. The J call may be mistaken, given a closer DNA end match to TRBJ2-7. The germline V gene has CDR1 SQVTM and CDR2 ANQGSEA. The CDR3 extends over 13 amino acids. CDR3 region: CSVPGVGYNEQYF. The CDR3 region has the DNA TGCAGCGTCCCTGGGGTTGGGTACAATGAGCAGTACTTC.

This clonotype was observed a handful of times. The chain is built from TRBV28 and TRBJ2-7, with D possibly matching TRBD2 (6 bases). This CDR3 contains 13 residues. Trimming pared 3 bases from V and 8 bases from J, leaving 14 bases between. CDR1 is MDHEN and CDR2 is SYDVKM in the germline V gene. The CDR3 DNA follows: TGTGCCAGCAGTTTGGCAGGCCGGGGGAAGCAGTACTTC. Its translation: CASSLAGRGKQYF.

The rearrangement joins TRBV2 to TRBJ1-5; D ambiguous. V was shortened by 3 bases and J by 3 bases, with 9 bases between the two germline ends. Germline V gives CDR1 SNHLY, CDR2 FYNNEI. The CDR3 totals 14 residues. The CDR3 is CASSEGSYNQPQHF. The CDR3, as DNA: TGTGCCAGCAGTGAGGGAAGTTACAATCAGCCCCAGCATTTT.

The V gene is TRBV12-3 or TRBV12-4, the J gene TRBJ2-1, with D unclear. V was pared by 5 bases and J by 0 bases, with 14 bases between. The CDR3 length is 16 residues. The CDR3 protein is CASSPGLLSSYNEQFF. The CDR3 nucleotides are TGTGCCAGCAGTCCCGGCCTCTTGAGCTCCTACAATGAGCAGTTCTTC.

This clonotype was observed a few times. The CDR3 reads CASSLSGFTKNIQYF. CDR3 coding DNA: TGTGCCAGCAGCTTGTCAGGGTTCACCAAAAACATTCAGTACTTC. This rearrangement joins TRBV5-6 to TRBJ2-4; tentative D call: TRBD1 (5 bases). Germline values: CDR1 SGHDT, CDR2 YYEEEE. The V gene lost 1 base and the J gene lost 2 bases, with 10 bases spanning the gap. The CDR3 extends over 15 amino acids.

This clonotype occurred a few times. This chain links TRBV20-1 with TRBJ1-2, with D possibly being TRBD1 (5 bases). CDR3 length equals 13 residues. Germline assignment: CDR1 DFQATT and CDR2 SNEGSKA (reference sequence). V dropped 2 bases and J dropped 7 bases, with 14 bases sitting between them. Here the CDR3 DNA reads TGCAGTGCTAGACTAGGGGCCGGGAGTGGCTACACCTTC. This translates into CSARLGAGSGYTF.

V gene TRBV27 combines with J gene TRBJ2-4, with TRBD2 identical over 13 bases. Germline assignment: CDR1 MNHEY and CDR2 SMNVEV (reference sequence). This CDR3 region has 17 residues. After removal of 4 bases from V and 13 bases from J, the junction contained 16 bases not matched to a gene. This CDR3 is CASSSMTSGRPIEEQYF. The CDR3 coding sequence is TGTGCCAGCAGTTCCATGACTAGCGGGAGGCCGATTGAAGAGCAGTACTTC.

Of note for this clonotype: A much larger clone differs from this one at a single base, so this may be a read error. The chain's CDR3 is CSARDPQTSGRGVQYF. The CDR3 nucleotides are TGCAGTGCTAGAGATCCTCAGACTAGTGGCCGCGGCGTGCAGTACTTC. The rearrangement joins TRBV20-1 to TRBJ2-4, with D perhaps matching TRBD2 (6 bases). Trimming took off 0 bases at V and 13 bases at J, with 25 bases between the two ends. The CDR3 sequence is 16 residues long. Germline CDR1 and CDR2: DFQATT and SNEGSKA (reference sequence).

This chain connects TRBV5-5 to TRBJ1-2; D call uncertain. The CDR3 has 14 residues. V lost 0 bases, J lost 6 bases, and 12 bases lay in between. Germline V gene lookup returns CDR1 SGHKS and CDR2 YYEKEE (reference sequence). CDR3 sequence (DNA): TGTGCCAGCAGCTTGGCCCACAGAACTCATGGCTACACCTTC. Amino acid sequence: CASSLAHRTHGYTF.

This clonotype has only a few counts. This chain connects TRBV11-2 to TRBJ2-1; D ambiguous. Trimming removed 5 bases at V and 10 bases at J, with 12 bases between. CDR1 SGHAT and CDR2 FQNNGV come from the germline V gene. CDR3 length: 12 residues. The CDR3 nucleotides are TGTGCCAGCAGCCACGGTCCCTACGAGCAGTTCTTC. Translation gives CASSHGPYEQFF.

The genes are TRBV20-1 and TRBJ2-6, with 9 positions matching TRBD1. The CDR3 spans 16 residues. Per the germline V gene, CDR1 is DFQATT and CDR2 is SNEGSKA (reference sequence). The V segment lost 3 bases and the J segment 2 bases; nucleotides outside the gene matches: 5. CDR3 DNA: TGCAGTGCTAGGGGACAGGGTGGGGCTGGGGCCAACGTCCTGACTTTC. Amino acid sequence: CSARGQGGAGANVLTF.

The V gene is TRBV15, the J gene TRBJ2-1; 7 positions agree with TRBD2. This CDR3 is 16 amino acids long. The germline V gene has CDR1 LNHNV and CDR2 YYDKDF (reference sequence). V gave up 0 bases and J gave up 8 bases; unmatched junction bases: 10. The CDR3, as DNA: TGTGCCACCAGCAGAGATGGCAGGGAGGGGTTCGATGAGCAGTTCTTC. This gives the protein CATSRDGREGFDEQFF.

This clonotype was found a few times. The chain uses TRBV2 and TRBJ2-7; 8 bases line up with TRBD2. The germline gives CDR1 SNHLY, CDR2 FYNNEI. The trim removed 7 bases at V and 6 bases at J, leaving 14 bases unmatched. The CDR3 has 15 amino acids. The CDR3 loop reads CASTARAGGSGEQYF. In DNA form, the CDR3 reads TGTGCCAGCACTGCGAGGGCGGGAGGTTCGGGCGAGCAGTACTTC.